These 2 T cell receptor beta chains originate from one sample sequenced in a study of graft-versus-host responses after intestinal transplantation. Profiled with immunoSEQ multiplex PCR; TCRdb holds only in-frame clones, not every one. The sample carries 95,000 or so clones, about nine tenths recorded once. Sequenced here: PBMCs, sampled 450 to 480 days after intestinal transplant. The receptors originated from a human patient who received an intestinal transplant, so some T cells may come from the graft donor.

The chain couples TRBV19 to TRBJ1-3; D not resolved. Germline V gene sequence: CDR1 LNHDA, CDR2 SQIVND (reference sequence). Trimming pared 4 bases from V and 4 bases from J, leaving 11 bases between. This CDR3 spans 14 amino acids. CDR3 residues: CASSNGTWGNTIYF. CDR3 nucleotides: TGTGCCAGTAGTAACGGTACCTGGGGAAACACCATATATTTT.

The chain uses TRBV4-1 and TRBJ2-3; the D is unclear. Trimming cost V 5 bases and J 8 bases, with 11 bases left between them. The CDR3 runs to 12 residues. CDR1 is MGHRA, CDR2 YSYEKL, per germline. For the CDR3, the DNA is TGCGCCAGCAGCGACTCCTCAGGTACGCAGTATTTT. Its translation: CASSDSSGTQYF.